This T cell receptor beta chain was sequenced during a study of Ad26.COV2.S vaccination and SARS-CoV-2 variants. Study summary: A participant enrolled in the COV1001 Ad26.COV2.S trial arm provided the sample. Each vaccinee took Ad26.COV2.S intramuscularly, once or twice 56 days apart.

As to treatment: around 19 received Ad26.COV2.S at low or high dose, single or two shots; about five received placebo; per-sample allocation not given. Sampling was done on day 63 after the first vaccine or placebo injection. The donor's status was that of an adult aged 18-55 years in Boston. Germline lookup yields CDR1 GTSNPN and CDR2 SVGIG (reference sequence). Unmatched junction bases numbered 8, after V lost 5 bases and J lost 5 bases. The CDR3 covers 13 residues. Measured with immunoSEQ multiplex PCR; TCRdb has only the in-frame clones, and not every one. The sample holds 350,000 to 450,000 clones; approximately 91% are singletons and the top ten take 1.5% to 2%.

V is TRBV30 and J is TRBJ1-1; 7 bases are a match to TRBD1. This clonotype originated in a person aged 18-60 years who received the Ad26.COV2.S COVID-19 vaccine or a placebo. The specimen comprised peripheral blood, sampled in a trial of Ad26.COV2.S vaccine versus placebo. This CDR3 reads CAWDHRGRTEAFF. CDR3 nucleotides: TGTGCCTGGGACCACAGGGGTAGGACTGAAGCTTTCTTT.